This T cell receptor delta chain was found in a study of Vδ1+ human thymocytes. Points on this clone: Its antigen is unknown.

Sequences come from RNA converted to cDNA by reverse transcription. The CDR3 regions were amplified by multiplex PCR from V-gene primers to a constant-region primer. TCRdb redid the clone calls on the multiplex PCR reads with CATT. This table holds 20,000 to 25,000 delta-chain clones, about 8% found once. Purity of the sorted Vdelta1+ thymocytes ranged from about 98% to 99.6%. This CDR3 comprises 19 residues. Germline CDR1 is TSWWSYY and CDR2 is QGS. V was clipped by 2 bases and J by 2 bases, with 24 bases between them. Study-level results: In the thymus, TRG and TRD repertoires looked highly polyclonal with Gaussian CDR3 lengths.

This TCR derives from a child younger than two who had congenital heart surgery. The chain recombines TRDV1 with TRDJ1; the D gene is possibly TRDD3 (5 bases). The sequencing input was Vdelta1+ gamma-delta thymocytes from the thymus. Subset: FACS-sorted CD3+ TCRalphabeta- TCRVdelta1+ TCRVdelta2- thymocytes. CDR3 in amino acids: CALGEENSPNRGGTDKLIF. The CDR3 nucleotides are TGTGCTCTTGGGGAAGAGAACTCCCCCAACCGCGGGGGTACCGATAAACTCATCTTT.